The text below deals with one TCR beta chain. What it binds is not known. The entry originates in a study of beta chain features in type 1 diabetes. Study background: Across all samples, roughly 99 million sorted cells were examined. Study-wide points: TCRB CDR3 length was moderately but significantly reduced in all four CD4+ subsets of Type 1 diabetes patients.

Staining for CD45RO/CCR7/CD25/CD127/CD95/CD27 allowed sorting of CD4+ naive, central memory, regulatory and stem cell-like memory cells. The CDR3 has 15 residues. Per the germline V gene, CDR1 is SQVTM and CDR2 is ANQGSEA. Trimming removed 7 bases at V and 0 bases at J, with 16 bases between. TCRB transcripts that were expressed got sequenced, as all of the isolated RNA had been reverse transcribed. Sequenced by immunoSEQ multiplex PCR; TCRdb stores in-frame clones only, minus some. The profile shows about 360,000 clones, 10% to 15% of them singletons. The sequencing input was naive CD4+ T cells from blood. The clonotype comes from a woman between 18 and 29 years old with type 1 diabetes. The chain couples TRBV29-1 to TRBJ1-3, with D uncertain. The CDR3 nucleotides read TGCAGCGGGGTTTTTAGCACAAACTCTGGAAACACCATATATTTT. It translates to CSGVFSTNSGNTIYF.